The clone carrying this TCR beta chain was counted ten times or more. The antigen is unknown. This sample is drawn from a study of CD8 T cells in ankylosing spondylitis. Study results and caveats: It was reported that disease-linked clones were significantly enriched in matched ankylosing spondylitis synovial fluid.

TCRdb independently ran MiXCR on the 5' RACE reads; one entry per CDR3 protein. This sample has 250,000 to 400,000 distinct CDR3 sequences; approximately 10% occur once, and the top ten carry more than 7%. V gave up 6 bases and J gave up 2 bases; unmatched junction bases: 12. The CDR3 spans 15 residues. Germline V gene sequence: CDR1 DFQATT, CDR2 SNEGSKA (reference sequence). This chain uses TRBV20-1 with TRBJ2-7; 8 positions match TRBD2. This TCR came from a female donor with ankylosing spondylitis or in good health (not recorded which). The source material was blood, either unsorted or a sorted T cell fraction (not recorded which). CDR3 in DNA: TGCAGTGCAAAAAGCGGGGGCCATCTTACCTACGAGCAGTACTTC. Translating gives CSAKSGGHLTYEQYF.